Ten or more counts support the clone carrying this T cell receptor (beta chain). What it binds is not known. This CDR3 region has 16 residues. Germline CDR1 and CDR2: SGHTA and FQGTGA. V was trimmed by 5 bases and J by 3 bases, leaving 17 bases between them. This entry belongs to a study of early T cells in non-severe SARS-CoV-2 infection. Study in general: With bulk RNA from unsorted whole blood as input, sequencing yielded unpaired chains.

Study-wide results and caveats: VDJdb matching skewed toward anti-spike CD8 responses, missing private and CD4 specificities.

The protocol attached unique molecular identifiers to individual cDNA molecules. TCRdb re-called the 5' RACE reads through MiXCR, storing one row per CDR3 protein. The data hold 53,000 or so distinct CDR3 sequences, with around 9.5% observed a single time. This TCR was recovered from an adult who was a healthcare worker with PCR-confirmed SARS-CoV-2 infection or an uninfected control (not recorded which). Sequenced input: whole blood. The chain uses TRBV7-3 and TRBJ2-1; D is unresolved. The CDR3 loop is CASSRKDRVGYNEQFF. The CDR3 DNA reads TGTGCCAGCAGCCGAAAGGACCGAGTGGGCTACAATGAGCAGTTCTTC. Full variable domain (remainder filled in from reference TRBV7-3 and TRBJ2-1): GAGVSQTPSNKVTEKGKYVELRCDPISGHTALYWYRQSLGQGPEFLIYFQGTGAADDSGLPNDRFFAVRPEGSVSTLKIQRTERGDSAVYLCASSRKDRVGYNEQFFGPGTRLTVL.